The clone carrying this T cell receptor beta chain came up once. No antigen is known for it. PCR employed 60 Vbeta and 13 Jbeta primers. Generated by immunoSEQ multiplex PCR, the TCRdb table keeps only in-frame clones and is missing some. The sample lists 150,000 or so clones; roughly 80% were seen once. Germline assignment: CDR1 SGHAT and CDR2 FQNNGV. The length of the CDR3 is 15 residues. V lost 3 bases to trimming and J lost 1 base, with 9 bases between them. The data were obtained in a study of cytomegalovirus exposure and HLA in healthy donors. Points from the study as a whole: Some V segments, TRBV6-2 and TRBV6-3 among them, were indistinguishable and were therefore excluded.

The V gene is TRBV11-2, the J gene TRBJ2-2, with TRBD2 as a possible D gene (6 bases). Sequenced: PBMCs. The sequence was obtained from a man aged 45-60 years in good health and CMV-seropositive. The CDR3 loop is CASSFDGRNTGELFF. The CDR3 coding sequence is TGTGCCAGCAGCTTCGACGGGAGGAACACCGGGGAGCTGTTTTTT.